Below, 16 T cell receptor beta chains from the same sample are listed, as sequenced in a study of glioma-infiltrating T cells after dendritic cell vaccination. Assay: immunoSEQ multiplex PCR; the TCRdb copy retains only in-frame clones and omits some. The table shows around 60,000 clones, with roughly 86% occurring only once. The time point is: after dendritic cell vaccination, including at tumor progression/relapse. This material consisted of blood, taken after dendritic cell vaccination. The receptors derive from a human donor with glioblastoma.

The V gene is TRBV4-3, the J gene TRBJ2-1; 12 bases line up with TRBD2. Germline assignment: CDR1 LGHNA and CDR2 YSLEER. After removal of 0 bases from V and 8 bases from J, the junction contained 8 bases not matched to a gene. There are 17 residues in the CDR3. The CDR3 sequence: CASSQDSRLAGGYEQFF. The CDR3 DNA reads TGCGCCAGCAGCCAAGATAGTAGGCTAGCGGGAGGGTATGAGCAGTTCTTC.

The J gene is TRBJ1-1, the V gene TRBV6-5; perhaps TRBD1 as D (6 bases). V was clipped by 4 bases and J by 6 bases, with 9 bases between them. This CDR3 is built from 12 residues. Germline-derived CDR1 and CDR2 are MNHEY and SVGAGI. The CDR3 sequence: CASSSGAAEAFF. The CDR3 region has the DNA TGTGCCAGCAGTTCAGGGGCGGCTGAAGCTTTCTTT.

This chain connects TRBV19 to TRBJ2-3, with a tentative D call TRBD2 (5 bases). CDR1 is LNHDA and CDR2 is SQIVND in the germline V gene (reference sequence). The germline V and J ends were trimmed by 6 bases and 4 bases, with 8 bases remaining between them. The CDR3 runs 12 residues. The CDR3 DNA sequence: TGTGCCAGTAGGAGGGTGCCAGATACGCAGTATTTT. It is translated as CASRRVPDTQYF.

The chain employs TRBV9 and TRBJ1-1, with TRBD1 identical over 8 bases. Germline lookup yields CDR1 SGDLS and CDR2 YYNGEE. CDR3 size: 15 residues. V shed 0 bases and J 1 base; nucleotides not matched to a gene: 2. This chain's CDR3 is CASSVEGTGNTEAFF. The DNA for the CDR3 is TGTGCCAGCAGCGTAGAGGGGACAGGGAACACTGAAGCTTTCTTT.

The V call is TRBV7-2, the J call TRBJ2-5; TRBD2 matches 10 bases. The CDR3 loop spans 15 amino acids. Germline V gives CDR1 SGHTA, CDR2 FQGNSA. The V gene end was trimmed by 2 bases and the J gene end by 5 bases; junction bases not matched to a gene: 5. The CDR3 DNA reads as TGTGCCAGCAGCTTAACTAGCGGGAAGGTCGAGACCCAGTACTTC. Its translation is CASSLTSGKVETQYF. The variable domain in full, with the rest retrieved from reference TRBV7-2 and TRBJ2-5, is GAGVSQSPSNKVTEKGKDVELRCDPISGHTALYWYRQSLGQGLEFLIYFQGNSAPDKSGLPSDRFSAERTGGSVSTLTIQRTQQEDSAVYLCASSLTSGKVETQYFGPGTRLLVL.

V gene TRBV27 combines with J gene TRBJ1-1; 9 bases map to TRBD1. Germline V gives CDR1 MNHEY, CDR2 SMNVEV (reference sequence). CDR3 length: 17 residues. V dropped 5 bases and J dropped 5; count of bases not matched to a gene: 15. The CDR3 loop is CASSPRTGETSVTEAFF. The CDR3, as DNA: TGTGCCAGCAGTCCACGGACAGGGGAAACGTCGGTTACTGAAGCTTTCTTT.

The chain combines TRBV6-6 with TRBJ2-5, with 9 nucleotides matching TRBD2. The DNA end lines up better with TRBJ2-7; the J call may be wrong. The CDR3 is 16 residues long. The V gene's germline CDR1 is MNHNY and CDR2 SVGAGI (reference sequence). CDR3 nucleotide sequence: TGTGCCAGCAGTCGACTTACTAGCGGGTCCCCCTACGAGCAGTACTTC. Translating it yields CASSRLTSGSPYEQYF.

There are a few counts of this clone. V and J are TRBV25-1 and TRBJ2-1; D call uncertain. The V end lost 3 bases, the J end lost 4 bases, and 13 bases lay between the germline ends. Germline V gene data show CDR1 as MGHDK and CDR2 as SYGVNS. The CDR3 has 15 amino acids. CDR3 in amino acids: CASSDNQRAYNEQFF. The CDR3, as DNA: TGTGCCAGCAGTGATAATCAAAGAGCTTACAATGAGCAGTTCTTC.

The chain couples TRBV2 to TRBJ2-7; tentatively, D is TRBD2 (6 bases). The CDR3 totals 16 residues. Between the trimmed V and J ends, which lost 6 bases and 3 bases, there was a span of 21 bases. Germline V gene data show CDR1 as SNHLY and CDR2 as FYNNEI. CDR3 in amino acids: CASSQGPGTANYEQYF. The CDR3 DNA sequence: TGTGCCAGCAGCCAGGGCCCCGGGACTGCCAACTACGAGCAGTACTTC.

CDR3 DNA sequence: TGTGCCAGCAGCAGCCTACAGGGAGAGGGCAATCAGCCCCAGCATTTT. Amino acid sequence: CASSSLQGEGNQPQHF. This chain uses TRBV5-5 with TRBJ1-5; maybe TRBD1 (6 bases). Deletions cut 4 bases from V and 2 bases from J, with 16 bases between. The CDR3 runs 16 residues. Germline values: CDR1 SGHKS, CDR2 YYEKEE (reference sequence).

The chain couples TRBV5-1 to TRBJ2-1; D is unclear. This CDR3 contains 12 residues. Trimming stripped 4 bases from V and 8 bases from J, with 10 bases between. The germline CDR1 and CDR2 sequences are SGHRS and YFSETQ. The CDR3 DNA follows: TGCGCCAGCAGCCCAGTGGCCGATGAGCAGTTCTTC. Its translation: CASSPVADEQFF.

The chain is built from TRBV25-1 and TRBJ1-3; no reliable D call. The V and J ends lost 2 bases and 5 bases respectively, with 13 bases between them. CDR1 and CDR2 from the germline V gene are MGHDK and SYGVNS. The CDR3 covers 15 residues. This CDR3 is CASSEIGAARNTIYF. CDR3 nucleotide sequence: TGTGCCAGCAGTGAAATCGGAGCAGCCAGAAACACCATATATTTT.

This rearrangement joins TRBV11-1 to TRBJ2-1; D possibly corresponds to TRBD1 (6 bases). This CDR3 comprises 15 residues. Germline V gene data show CDR1 as SGHAT and CDR2 as FQDESV (reference sequence). The ends were cut back, 5 bases at V and 5 bases at J, with 16 bases in the middle. The CDR3 bases are TGTGCCAGCAGCCCCACAGGGTGGGTGAACAATGAGCAGTTCTTC. It is translated as CASSPTGWVNNEQFF. Variable domain in full (rest from reference TRBV11-1 and TRBJ2-1): EAEVAQSPRYKITEKSQAVAFWCDPISGHATLYWYRQILGQGPELLVQFQDESVVDDSQLPKDRFSAERLKGVDSTLKIQPAELGDSAMYLCASSPTGWVNNEQFFGPGTRLTVL.

The chain combines TRBV6-1 with TRBJ1-1; 8 bases line up with TRBD1. The CDR3 has 14 amino acids. After removal of 4 bases from V and 6 bases from J, the junction contained 7 bases not matched to a gene. In germline, CDR1 is MNHNS, CDR2 SASEGT. The CDR3 is CASSGQGKGSEAFF. The CDR3 DNA reads TGTGCCAGCAGTGGACAGGGGAAGGGGTCTGAAGCTTTCTTT.

The chain links TRBV6-6 to TRBJ1-1; possibly TRBD1 for D (5 bases). The germline CDR1 and CDR2 sequences are MNHNY and SVGAGI (reference sequence). The CDR3 is 13 amino acids. Between the trimmed V and J ends, which lost 6 bases and 3 bases, there was a span of 11 bases. The CDR3 loop reads CASSLDSYTEAFF. The CDR3 DNA reads TGTGCCAGCAGCCTAGACAGCTACACTGAAGCTTTCTTT.

The chain carries TRBV5-1 and TRBJ2-3; a possible D gene is TRBD1 (5 bases). CDR3 length equals 14 residues. Germline V gene lookup returns CDR1 SGHRS and CDR2 YFSETQ. The V and J ends lost 0 bases and 2 bases respectively, with 7 bases between them. The CDR3 reads CASSLGQFTDTQYF. In DNA, the CDR3 is TGCGCCAGCAGCTTGGGACAGTTCACAGATACGCAGTATTTT.